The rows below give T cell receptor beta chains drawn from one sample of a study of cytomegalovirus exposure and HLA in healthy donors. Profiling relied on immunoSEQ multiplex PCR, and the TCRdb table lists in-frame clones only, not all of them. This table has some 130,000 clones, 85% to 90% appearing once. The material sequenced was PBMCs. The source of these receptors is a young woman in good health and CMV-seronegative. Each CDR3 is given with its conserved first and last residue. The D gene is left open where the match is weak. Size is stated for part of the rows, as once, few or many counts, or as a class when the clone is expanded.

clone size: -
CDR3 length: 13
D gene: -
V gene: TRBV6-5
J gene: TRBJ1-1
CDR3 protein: CASVNWGDTEAFF
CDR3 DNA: TGTGCCAGCGTAAACTGGGGGGATACTGAAGCTTTCTTT

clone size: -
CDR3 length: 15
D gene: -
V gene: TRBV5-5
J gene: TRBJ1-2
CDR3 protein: CASSLDGQNYYGYTF
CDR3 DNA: TGTGCCAGCAGCTTGGACGGACAGAATTACTATGGCTACACCTTC

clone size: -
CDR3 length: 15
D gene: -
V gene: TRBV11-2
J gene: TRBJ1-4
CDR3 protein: CASSTPAGVGEKLFF
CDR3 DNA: TGTGCCAGCAGCACCCCGGCGGGGGTTGGTGAAAAACTGTTTTTT

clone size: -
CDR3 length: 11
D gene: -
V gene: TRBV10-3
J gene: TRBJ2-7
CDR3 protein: CAISGSYEQYF
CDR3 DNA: TGTGCCATCTCCGGGTCCTACGAGCAGTACTTC

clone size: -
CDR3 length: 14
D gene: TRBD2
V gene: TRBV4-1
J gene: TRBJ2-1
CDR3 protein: CASSQVAGNNEQFF
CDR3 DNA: TGCGCCAGCAGCCAAGTAGCGGGGAACAATGAGCAGTTCTTC

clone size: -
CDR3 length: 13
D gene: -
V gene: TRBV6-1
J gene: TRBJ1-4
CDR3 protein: CASRGGGNEKLFF
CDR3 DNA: TGTGCCTCCCGGGGGGGCGGGAATGAAAAACTGTTTTTT

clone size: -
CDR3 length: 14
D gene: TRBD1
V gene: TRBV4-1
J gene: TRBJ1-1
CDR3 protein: CASSRGTGNTEAFF
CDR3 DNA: TGCGCCAGCAGCCGGGGGACAGGGAACACTGAAGCTTTCTTT

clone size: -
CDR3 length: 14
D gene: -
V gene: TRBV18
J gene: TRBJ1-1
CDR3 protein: CASSPPPGVTEAFF
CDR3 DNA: TGTGCCAGCTCACCACCCCCGGGAGTAACTGAAGCTTTCTTT

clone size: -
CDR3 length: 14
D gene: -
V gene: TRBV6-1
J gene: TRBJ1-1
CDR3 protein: CAAPRGGLNTEAFF
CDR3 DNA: TGTGCTGCCCCAAGGGGGGGATTGAACACTGAAGCTTTCTTT

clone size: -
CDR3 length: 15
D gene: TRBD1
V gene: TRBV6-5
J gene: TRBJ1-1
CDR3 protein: CASSYGDRANTEAFF
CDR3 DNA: TGTGCCAGCAGTTATGGGGACAGGGCGAACACTGAAGCTTTCTTT

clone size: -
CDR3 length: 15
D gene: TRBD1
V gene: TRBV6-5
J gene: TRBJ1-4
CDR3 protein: CASSYSGTGVEKLFF
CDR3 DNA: TGTGCCAGCAGTTACTCTGGGACAGGGGTTGAAAAACTGTTTTTT

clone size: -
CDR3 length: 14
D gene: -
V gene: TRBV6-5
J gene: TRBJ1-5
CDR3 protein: CASDADSLNQPQHF
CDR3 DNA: TGTGCCAGCGACGCGGACAGTCTTAATCAGCCCCAGCATTTT

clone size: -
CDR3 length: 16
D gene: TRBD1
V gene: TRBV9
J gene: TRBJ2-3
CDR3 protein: CASSVGGQISTDTQYF
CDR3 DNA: TGTGCCAGCAGCGTAGGGGGACAGATAAGCACAGATACGCAGTATTTT

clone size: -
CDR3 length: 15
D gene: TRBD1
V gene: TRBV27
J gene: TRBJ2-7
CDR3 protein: CASSLQDRQPYEQYF
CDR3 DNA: TGTGCCAGCAGTTTACAGGACAGGCAACCCTACGAGCAGTACTTC

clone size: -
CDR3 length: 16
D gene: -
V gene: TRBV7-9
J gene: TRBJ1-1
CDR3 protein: CASSFPGGSMNTEAFF
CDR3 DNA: TGTGCCAGCAGCTTCCCCGGAGGGAGCATGAACACTGAAGCTTTCTTT

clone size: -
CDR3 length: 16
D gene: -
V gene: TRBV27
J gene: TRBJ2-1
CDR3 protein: CASRSYRGGRGNEQFF
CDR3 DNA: TGTGCCAGCCGATCGTATAGGGGGGGCCGCGGCAATGAGCAGTTCTTC

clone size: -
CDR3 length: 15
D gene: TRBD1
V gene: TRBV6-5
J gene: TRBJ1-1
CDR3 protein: CASSYTAQGGYEAFF
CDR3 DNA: TGTGCCAGCAGTTACACGGCACAGGGGGGTTATGAAGCTTTCTTT

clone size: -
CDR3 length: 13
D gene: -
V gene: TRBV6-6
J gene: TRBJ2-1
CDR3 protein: CASSYGTYNEQFF
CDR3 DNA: TGTGCCAGCAGTTACGGGACATACAATGAGCAGTTCTTC

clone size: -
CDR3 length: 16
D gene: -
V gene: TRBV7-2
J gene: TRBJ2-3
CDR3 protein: CASTLMGTQLTDTQYF
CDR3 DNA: TGTGCCAGCACCCTTATGGGGACTCAACTCACAGATACGCAGTATTTT

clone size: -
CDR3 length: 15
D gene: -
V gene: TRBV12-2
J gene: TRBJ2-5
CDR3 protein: CASRSPESGGKTQYF
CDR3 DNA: TGTGCAAGTCGCTCGCCTGAGAGCGGGGGGAAGACCCAGTACTTC

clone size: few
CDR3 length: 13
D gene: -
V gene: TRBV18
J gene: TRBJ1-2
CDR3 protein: CASSPGGDYGYTF
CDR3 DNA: TGTGCCAGCTCACCGGGAGGGGACTATGGCTACACCTTC

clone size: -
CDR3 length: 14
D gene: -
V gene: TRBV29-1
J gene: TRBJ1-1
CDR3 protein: CSVSGKVKITEAFF
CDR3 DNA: TGCAGCGTTTCGGGGAAGGTGAAGATTACTGAAGCTTTCTTT

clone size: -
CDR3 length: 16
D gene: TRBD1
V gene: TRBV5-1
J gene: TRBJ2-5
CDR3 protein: CASSFQPGQGQETQYF
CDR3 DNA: TGCGCCAGCAGCTTCCAACCTGGACAGGGGCAAGAGACCCAGTACTTC

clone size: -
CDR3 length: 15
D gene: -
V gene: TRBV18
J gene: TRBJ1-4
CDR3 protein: CASSPTAGGGEKLFF
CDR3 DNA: TGTGCCAGCTCACCAACAGCGGGGGGTGGAGAAAAACTGTTTTTT

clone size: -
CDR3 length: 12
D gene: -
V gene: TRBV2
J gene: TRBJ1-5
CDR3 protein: CASSTENQPQHF
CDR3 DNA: TGTGCCAGCAGTACAGAAAATCAGCCCCAGCATTTT

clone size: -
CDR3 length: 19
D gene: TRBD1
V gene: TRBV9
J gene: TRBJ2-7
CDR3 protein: CASSARPYPGQGNVSEQYF
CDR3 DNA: TGTGCCAGCAGCGCCCGTCCATACCCGGGACAGGGTAACGTATCCGAGCAGTACTTC

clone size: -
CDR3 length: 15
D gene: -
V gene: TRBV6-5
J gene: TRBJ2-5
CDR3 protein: CASSYQGLWGETQYF
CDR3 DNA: TGTGCCAGCAGTTACCAGGGGCTCTGGGGAGAGACCCAGTACTTC

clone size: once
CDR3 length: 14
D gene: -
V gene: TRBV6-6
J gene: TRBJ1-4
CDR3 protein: CASRPRGGGEKLFF
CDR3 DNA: TGTGCCAGCAGACCTCGGGGCGGGGGAGAAAAACTGTTTTTT

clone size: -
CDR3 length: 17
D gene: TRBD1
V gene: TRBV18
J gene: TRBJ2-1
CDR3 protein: CASSPIEGDRTHNEQFF
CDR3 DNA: TGTGCCAGCTCACCGATCGAGGGGGACAGGACTCACAATGAGCAGTTCTTC

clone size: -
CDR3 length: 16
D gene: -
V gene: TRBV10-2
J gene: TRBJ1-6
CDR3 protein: CASIEGTQGNDSPLHF
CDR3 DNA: TGCGCCAGCATCGAAGGGACCCAGGGGAACGATTCACCCCTCCACTTT

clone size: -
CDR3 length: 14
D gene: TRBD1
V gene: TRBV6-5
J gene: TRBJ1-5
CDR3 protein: CASRGDSPNQPQHF
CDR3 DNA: TGTGCCAGCAGGGGGGACAGCCCCAATCAGCCCCAGCATTTT

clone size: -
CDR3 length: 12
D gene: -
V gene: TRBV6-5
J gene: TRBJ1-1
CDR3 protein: CATGQRNTEAFF
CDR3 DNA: TGTGCCACAGGACAACGGAACACTGAAGCTTTCTTT

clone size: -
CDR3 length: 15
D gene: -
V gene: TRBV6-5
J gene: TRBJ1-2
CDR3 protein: CASSGWTDTNYGYTF
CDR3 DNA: TGTGCCAGCAGTGGGTGGACAGATACTAACTATGGCTACACCTTC

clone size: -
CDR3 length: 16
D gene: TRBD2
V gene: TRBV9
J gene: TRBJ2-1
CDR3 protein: CASSAGTSGTYNEQFF
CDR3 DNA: TGTGCCAGCAGCGCCGGGACTAGCGGGACGTACAATGAGCAGTTCTTC

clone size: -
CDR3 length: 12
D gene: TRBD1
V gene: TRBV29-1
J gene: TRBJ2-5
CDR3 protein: CSVRQGQETQYF
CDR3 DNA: TGCAGCGTTCGACAGGGCCAAGAGACCCAGTACTTC

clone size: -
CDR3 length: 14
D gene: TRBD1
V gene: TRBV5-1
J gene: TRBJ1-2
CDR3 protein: CASSFGTGGSGYTF
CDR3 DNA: TGCGCCAGCAGCTTCGGGACAGGGGGCTCTGGCTACACCTTC

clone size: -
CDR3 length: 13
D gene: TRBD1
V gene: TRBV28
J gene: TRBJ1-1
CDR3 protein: CASSETGVAEAFF
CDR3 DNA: TGTGCCAGCAGTGAAACAGGGGTTGCTGAAGCTTTCTTT

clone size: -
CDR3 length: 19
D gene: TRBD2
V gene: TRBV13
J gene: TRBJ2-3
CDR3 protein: CASSQTSGGPRGFTDTQYF
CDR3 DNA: TGTGCCAGCAGTCAGACTAGCGGGGGGCCGCGGGGGTTCACAGATACGCAGTATTTT

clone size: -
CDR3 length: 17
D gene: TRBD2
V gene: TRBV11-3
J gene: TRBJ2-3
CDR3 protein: CASSLGQGLADTDTQYF
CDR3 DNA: TGTGCCAGCAGCTTAGGCCAGGGACTAGCGGACACAGATACGCAGTATTTT

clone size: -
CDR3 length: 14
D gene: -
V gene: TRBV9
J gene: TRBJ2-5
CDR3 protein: CASSVVGSSETQYF
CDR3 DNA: TGTGCCAGCAGCGTAGTCGGTTCCTCAGAGACCCAGTACTTC

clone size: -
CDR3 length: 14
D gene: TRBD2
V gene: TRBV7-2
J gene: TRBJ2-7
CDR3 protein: CASSPAAGTYEQYF
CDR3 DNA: TGTGCCAGCAGCCCAGCAGCGGGGACCTACGAGCAGTACTTC